These T cell receptor beta chains were read from a single sample in a study of blood T cell repertoires in COVID-19. The repertoire was sequenced with immunoSEQ multiplex PCR; TCRdb's copy has only in-frame clones and lacks some. The sample comprises 200,000 to 250,000 clones, 75% to 90% of which are singletons, and approximately 1.1% rests with the top ten. Sample: PBMCs or T cells enriched from blood (not recorded which). All receptors derive from a young man who had recovered from COVID-19. Each CDR3 is given with its conserved first and last residue. The D gene is left open where the match is weak. Where a row states a size, it is once, few, many or the class of an expanded clone; other rows omit it.

D gene: TRBD1
clone size: -
V gene: TRBV27
J gene: TRBJ1-2
CDR3 DNA: TGTGCCAGCAGTTCCCGGACAGGGAACTATGGCTACACCTTC
CDR3 protein: CASSSRTGNYGYTF

D gene: TRBD1
clone size: once
V gene: TRBV4-1
J gene: TRBJ1-1
CDR3 DNA: TGCGCCAGCCGAATTCCGGGACAGGGACGGACTGAAGCTTTCTTT
CDR3 protein: CASRIPGQGRTEAFF

D gene: -
clone size: -
V gene: TRBV28
J gene: TRBJ1-2
CDR3 DNA: TGTGCCAGCAGTATGAAGGGGCGCTTTGGCTACACCTTC
CDR3 protein: CASSMKGRFGYTF

D gene: TRBD1
clone size: -
V gene: TRBV24-1
J gene: TRBJ1-5
CDR3 DNA: TGTGCCACCGGGGGTGAGGGGGCGATTCAGCCCCAGCATTTT
CDR3 protein: CATGGEGAIQPQHF

D gene: TRBD1
clone size: once
V gene: TRBV27
J gene: TRBJ1-4
CDR3 DNA: TGTGCCAGCAGTCCCAGCTCCCTTGACAGGGCTAATGAAAAACTGTTTTTT
CDR3 protein: CASSPSSLDRANEKLFF

D gene: TRBD1
clone size: -
V gene: TRBV7-9
J gene: TRBJ2-1
CDR3 DNA: TGTGCCAGCAGCTTAGCGGGGGAACAGGGGGCTGACCAGTTCTTC
CDR3 protein: CASSLAGEQGADQFF

D gene: -
clone size: -
V gene: TRBV9
J gene: TRBJ2-7
CDR3 DNA: TGTGCCAGCAGCGTAGGAGACAGGACCTACGAGCAGTACTTC
CDR3 protein: CASSVGDRTYEQYF

D gene: TRBD1
clone size: -
V gene: TRBV28
J gene: TRBJ2-2
CDR3 DNA: TGTGCCAGCAGTTCCCAGGGGACAGGGGTTATCGGGGAGCTGTTTTTT
CDR3 protein: CASSSQGTGVIGELFF

D gene: TRBD2
clone size: medium-sized
V gene: TRBV6-2/TRBV6-3
J gene: TRBJ2-3
CDR3 DNA: TGTGCCAGCAGTTCTAGCGGGAGCACAGATACGCAGTATTTT
CDR3 protein: CASSSSGSTDTQYF

D gene: -
clone size: -
V gene: TRBV19
J gene: TRBJ2-7
CDR3 DNA: TGTGCCAGTAGTAAAACAGCAGTACGACAGTACGAGCAGTACTTC
CDR3 protein: CASSKTAVRQYEQYF

D gene: TRBD1
clone size: -
V gene: TRBV19
J gene: TRBJ1-2
CDR3 DNA: TGTGCCAGCGGCCAGGGGGCTAACTATGGCTACACCTTC
CDR3 protein: CASGQGANYGYTF

D gene: -
clone size: -
V gene: TRBV2
J gene: TRBJ2-7
CDR3 DNA: TGTGCGAAAGGACAGCTTTCTCGAAACGAGCAGTACTTC
CDR3 protein: CAKGQLSRNEQYF

D gene: TRBD2
clone size: -
V gene: TRBV27
J gene: TRBJ2-7
CDR3 DNA: TGTGCCAGCAGAGGACTAGCGGTAAGGTACGAGCAGTACTTC
CDR3 protein: CASRGLAVRYEQYF

D gene: -
clone size: once
V gene: TRBV30
J gene: TRBJ1-2
CDR3 DNA: TGTGCCTGGCAACACCGGATCGTGACAGGCCTAGCTAACTATGGCTACACCTTC
CDR3 protein: CAWQHRIVTGLANYGYTF

D gene: TRBD2
clone size: -
V gene: TRBV3-1/TRBV3-2
J gene: TRBJ2-7
CDR3 DNA: TGTGCCAGCAGCCTACCCGAAGGGGAGGGGAGCTCCTACGAGCAGTACTTC
CDR3 protein: CASSLPEGEGSSYEQYF

D gene: TRBD1
clone size: -
V gene: TRBV6-5
J gene: TRBJ2-7
CDR3 DNA: TGTGCCAGCAGACCGACAGGGGGCGTTTACGAGCAGTACTTC
CDR3 protein: CASRPTGGVYEQYF

D gene: -
clone size: -
V gene: TRBV2
J gene: TRBJ1-1
CDR3 DNA: TGTGCCAGCAGTGAAGGCCAGACTGAAGCTTTCTTT
CDR3 protein: CASSEGQTEAFF

D gene: -
clone size: -
V gene: TRBV5-1
J gene: TRBJ2-7
CDR3 DNA: TGCGCCAGCAGCTTCGAGACTTCCTACGAGCAGTACTTC
CDR3 protein: CASSFETSYEQYF

D gene: TRBD1
clone size: -
V gene: TRBV11-2
J gene: TRBJ2-5
CDR3 DNA: TGTGCCAGCAGCTTAGCAGGGGGAAGGGAGACCCAGTACTTC
CDR3 protein: CASSLAGGRETQYF

D gene: -
clone size: -
V gene: TRBV6-5
J gene: TRBJ2-7
CDR3 DNA: TGTGCCAGCAACGACGGAGTGGAGCAGTACTTC
CDR3 protein: CASNDGVEQYF

D gene: -
clone size: -
V gene: TRBV28
J gene: TRBJ1-6
CDR3 DNA: TGTGCCAGCAGCTTCCGGGTTAATTCACCCCTCCACTTT
CDR3 protein: CASSFRVNSPLHF

D gene: TRBD2
clone size: -
V gene: TRBV5-6
J gene: TRBJ2-1
CDR3 DNA: TGTGCCAGCAGCTTGATGAGCGGGGGGTACAATGAGCAGTTCTTC
CDR3 protein: CASSLMSGGYNEQFF

D gene: TRBD1
clone size: -
V gene: TRBV10-1
J gene: TRBJ1-6
CDR3 DNA: TGCGCCAGCAGTGAGTCGCCGACAGGGAATTCACCCCTCCACTTT
CDR3 protein: CASSESPTGNSPLHF

D gene: -
clone size: -
V gene: TRBV3-1/TRBV3-2
J gene: TRBJ2-1
CDR3 DNA: TGTGCCAGCAGCCAAGATGGGTCTAGCTACAATGAGCAGTTCTTC
CDR3 protein: CASSQDGSSYNEQFF

D gene: TRBD1
clone size: once
V gene: TRBV5-1
J gene: TRBJ2-7
CDR3 DNA: TGCGCCAGCAGACCCCGACAGGGGACGGAAGAGCAGTACTTC
CDR3 protein: CASRPRQGTEEQYF

D gene: -
clone size: -
V gene: TRBV4-3
J gene: TRBJ1-5
CDR3 DNA: TGCGCCAGCAGCCTAAGACAGGTTGGTCAGCCCCAGCATTTT
CDR3 protein: CASSLRQVGQPQHF

D gene: -
clone size: -
V gene: TRBV30
J gene: TRBJ2-7
CDR3 DNA: TGTGCCTGGAGTGCGACAGTTTACGAGCAGTACTTC
CDR3 protein: CAWSATVYEQYF

D gene: -
clone size: -
V gene: TRBV27
J gene: TRBJ2-1
CDR3 DNA: TGTGCCAGCAGAGCCCCGGACAGCTCCTACAATGAGCAGTTCTTC
CDR3 protein: CASRAPDSSYNEQFF

D gene: -
clone size: -
V gene: TRBV9
J gene: TRBJ2-1
CDR3 DNA: TGTGCCAGCAGCGTAGGGGGAGGGGGTTCAGCGGGCAATGAGCAGTTCTTC
CDR3 protein: CASSVGGGGSAGNEQFF

D gene: TRBD1
clone size: -
V gene: TRBV3-1/TRBV3-2
J gene: TRBJ1-2
CDR3 DNA: TGTGCCAGCAGCCAAAGGACAGGGGTTACCCCTAACTATGGCTACACCTTC
CDR3 protein: CASSQRTGVTPNYGYTF

D gene: TRBD1
clone size: -
V gene: TRBV29-1
J gene: TRBJ1-1
CDR3 DNA: TGCAGCGTTCAACAGGGGGCGGACACTGAAGCTTTCTTT
CDR3 protein: CSVQQGADTEAFF

D gene: -
clone size: -
V gene: TRBV6-2/TRBV6-3
J gene: TRBJ2-7
CDR3 DNA: TGTGCCAGCAGTTACCCCACCTACGAGCAGTACTTC
CDR3 protein: CASSYPTYEQYF

D gene: TRBD1
clone size: once
V gene: TRBV5-1
J gene: TRBJ2-1
CDR3 DNA: TGCGCCAGCAGCTTGGGAGGACAGGGCCGAAAAATTTACAATGAGCAGTTCTTC
CDR3 protein: CASSLGGQGRKIYNEQFF

D gene: -
clone size: -
V gene: TRBV5-1
J gene: TRBJ2-1
CDR3 DNA: TGCGCCAGCAGCCCGCGCAGGGTAGGGAACAATGAGCAGTTCTTC
CDR3 protein: CASSPRRVGNNEQFF

D gene: -
clone size: -
V gene: TRBV4-1
J gene: TRBJ1-1
CDR3 DNA: TGCGCCAGCAGCCAAGTCCCAGGGGCCCTAACTGAAGCTTTCTTT
CDR3 protein: CASSQVPGALTEAFF

D gene: -
clone size: -
V gene: TRBV7-9
J gene: TRBJ2-7
CDR3 DNA: TGTGCCAGCAGCTTAGGGGGCGGAGCCTACGAGCAGTACTTC
CDR3 protein: CASSLGGGAYEQYF

D gene: -
clone size: -
V gene: TRBV11-3
J gene: TRBJ2-2
CDR3 DNA: TGTGCCAGCAGCCCAGAGACGGGCACCGGGGAGCTGTTTTTT
CDR3 protein: CASSPETGTGELFF

D gene: -
clone size: -
V gene: TRBV18
J gene: TRBJ1-1
CDR3 DNA: TGTGCCAGCTCGTATCCGGGATCAATGAACACTGAAGCTTTCTTT
CDR3 protein: CASSYPGSMNTEAFF

D gene: TRBD1
clone size: -
V gene: TRBV27
J gene: TRBJ2-7
CDR3 DNA: TGTGCCAGCGGGACAGGGGATTCCGAGCAGTACTTC
CDR3 protein: CASGTGDSEQYF

D gene: TRBD1
clone size: few
V gene: TRBV19
J gene: TRBJ1-5
CDR3 DNA: TGTGCCAGTAGTCTGATACAGGGGAATCAGCCCCAGCATTTT
CDR3 protein: CASSLIQGNQPQHF

D gene: -
clone size: -
V gene: TRBV6-5
J gene: TRBJ1-1
CDR3 DNA: TGTGCCACTTGGTATCGCGAAACGAAAGCTTTCTTT
CDR3 protein: CATWYRETKAFF

D gene: TRBD2
clone size: -
V gene: TRBV13
J gene: TRBJ2-1
CDR3 DNA: TGTGCCAGCAGCTTAGACCTCCTAGCGGGGGGGCCAGAGCAGTTCTTC
CDR3 protein: CASSLDLLAGGPEQFF

D gene: TRBD2
clone size: -
V gene: TRBV6-5
J gene: TRBJ2-7
CDR3 DNA: TGTGCCAGCAGTAGGCTAGCGGGGCCCTACGAGCAGTACTTC
CDR3 protein: CASSRLAGPYEQYF

D gene: TRBD2
clone size: once
V gene: TRBV4-3
J gene: TRBJ2-1
CDR3 DNA: TGCGCCAGCAGCCAATCCAGCGGGAGTTGGAATGAGCAGTTCTTC
CDR3 protein: CASSQSSGSWNEQFF

D gene: -
clone size: -
V gene: TRBV29-1
J gene: TRBJ2-2
CDR3 DNA: TGCAGCGTTGAAGCGTTGCAGGGCAACGGGGAGCTGTTTTTT
CDR3 protein: CSVEALQGNGELFF

D gene: -
clone size: once
V gene: TRBV30
J gene: TRBJ1-6
CDR3 DNA: TGTGCCGCACAATACCGGGAGAATAGTTCACCCCTCCACTTT
CDR3 protein: CAAQYRENSSPLHF

D gene: -
clone size: -
V gene: TRBV15
J gene: TRBJ1-5
CDR3 DNA: TGTGCCACCAGCGGGGGGAGAAATAGCAATCAGCCCCAGCATTTT
CDR3 protein: CATSGGRNSNQPQHF

D gene: TRBD2
clone size: -
V gene: TRBV5-1
J gene: TRBJ2-3
CDR3 DNA: TGCGCCAGCAGCTCTACTAGCGGGGGCACAGATACGCAGTATTTT
CDR3 protein: CASSSTSGGTDTQYF